One sample yielded the 22 T cell receptor beta chains listed below, sequenced in a study of OX40 agonist ivuxolimab in advanced cancers. Produced via immunoSEQ multiplex PCR; TCRdb's table is partial and in-frame only. The table shows tens of thousands of clones, with over 85% occurring only once. Sample: CD4+ or CD8+ T cells sorted from blood, taken in a trial of the OX40 agonist ivuxolimab. All receptors come from an adult with an advanced solid tumor such as melanoma, head and neck, liver or kidney cancer.

This chain connects TRBV5-1 to TRBJ2-7; D is undetermined. This CDR3 region has 15 residues. V was trimmed by 0 bases and J by 7 bases, leaving 17 bases between them. Germline CDR1 reads SGHRS; CDR2 reads YFSETQ. The CDR3 DNA reads TGCGCCAGCAGCTTGGCTGGACCGACCGTCTCTGAGCAGTACTTC. Its protein product is CASSLAGPTVSEQYF. The full variable domain, with the rest looked up from reference TRBV5-1 and TRBJ2-7, is KAGVTQTPRYLIKTRGQQVTLSCSPISGHRSVSWYQQTPGQGLQFLFEYFSETQRNKGNFPGRFSGRQFSNSRSEMNVSTLELGDSALYLCASSLAGPTVSEQYFGPGTRLTVT.

The chain joins TRBV27 to TRBJ1-2, with TRBD1 identical over 7 bases. Unmatched junction bases numbered 7, after V lost 5 bases and J lost 4 bases. The CDR3 runs to 14 residues. CDR1 is MNHEY, CDR2 SMNVEV, per germline (reference sequence). CDR3 DNA sequence: TGTGCCAGCAGTCTCCGACAGGGATTCTATGGCTACACCTTC. Translation: CASSLRQGFYGYTF.

The chain combines TRBV7-6 with TRBJ2-2; 11 bases map to TRBD2. This CDR3 region has 16 residues. The germline V gene has CDR1 SGHVS and CDR2 FNYEAQ. J was trimmed by 0 bases and V by 6 bases; bases with no gene match: 3. The CDR3 nucleotides read TGTGCCAGCAGAGTGACTAGCGGGACGAACACCGGGGAGCTGTTTTTT. This encodes CASRVTSGTNTGELFF.

The V gene is TRBV5-5, the J gene TRBJ2-5, with 10 bases that match TRBD1. The CDR3 has 16 amino acids. The germline V gene has CDR1 SGHKS and CDR2 YYEKEE (reference sequence). The V and J ends lost 3 bases and 1 base, in that order; junction bases with no gene match: 6. The CDR3 region is CASSSGTGASQETQYF. CDR3 coding DNA: TGTGCCAGCAGCTCCGGGACAGGGGCCAGCCAAGAGACCCAGTACTTC.

The chain joins TRBV28 to TRBJ2-6; D ambiguous. Between the trimmed V and J ends, which lost 6 bases and 0 bases, there was a span of 12 bases. This CDR3 has 16 residues. Germline assignment: CDR1 MDHEN and CDR2 SYDVKM. This chain's CDR3 is CASSYTVNSGANVLTF. DNA for the CDR3: TGTGCCAGCAGCTATACTGTGAACTCTGGGGCCAACGTCCTGACTTTC.

The CDR3 nucleotides read TGTGCCAGCAGTTACCCGAACACTGAAGCTTTCTTT. Its protein is CASSYPNTEAFF. The rearrangement joins TRBV28 to TRBJ1-1; no definite D call. This CDR3 is 12 amino acids long. In germline, CDR1 is MDHEN, CDR2 SYDVKM. The V end was cut by 4 bases, the J end by 1 base, with 4 bases between. The full variable domain, its missing parts supplied by reference TRBV28 and TRBJ1-1, is DVKVTQSSRYLVKRTGEKVFLECVQDMDHENMFWYRQDPGLGLRLIYFSYDVKMKEKGDIPEGYSVSREKKERFSLILESASTNQTSMYLCASSYPNTEAFFGQGTRLTVV.

J is TRBJ1-1 and V is TRBV5-8; a weak D match, TRBD1 (6 bases). With 6 bases removed from V and 5 bases from J, the gap between germline ends came to 14 bases. Germline V gene lookup returns CDR1 SGHTS and CDR2 YDEGEE. CDR3 length: 13 residues. The CDR3 here is CASTWTVKTEAFF. CDR3 nucleotide sequence: TGTGCCAGCACCTGGACAGTCAAGACTGAAGCTTTCTTT.

The V call is TRBV28, the J call TRBJ1-4, with D possibly being TRBD1 (6 bases). The CDR3 consists of 15 residues. CDR1 and CDR2 from the germline V gene are MDHEN and SYDVKM. The germline V and J ends were trimmed by 0 bases and 7 bases, with 12 bases remaining between them. The CDR3 region has the DNA TGTGCCAGCAGTTTATGGGGGACACGAGGTGAAAAACTGTTTTTT. Protein: CASSLWGTRGEKLFF. Combining the CDR3 with reference TRBV28 and TRBJ1-4 gives the whole variable domain DVKVTQSSRYLVKRTGEKVFLECVQDMDHENMFWYRQDPGLGLRLIYFSYDVKMKEKGDIPEGYSVSREKKERFSLILESASTNQTSMYLCASSLWGTRGEKLFFGSGTQLSVL.

The gene calls are TRBV4-2 and TRBJ2-3, with unresolved D. Per germline, CDR1 LGHNA and CDR2 YNFKEQ. V gave up 4 bases and J gave up 4 bases, with 9 bases separating them. CDR3 length: 13 amino acids. The CDR3 loop is CASSPESPDTQYF. The DNA for the CDR3 is TGTGCCAGCAGCCCAGAGTCCCCAGATACGCAGTATTTT.

V usage is TRBV4-3 and J usage is TRBJ2-1, with 9 bases that match TRBD2. The CDR3 runs to 19 residues. Unmatched junction bases numbered 10, after V lost 0 bases and J lost 1 base. Germline-derived CDR1 and CDR2 are LGHNA and YSLEER. CDR3 in DNA: TGCGCCAGCAGCCAAGATAGGGTAATAGCGGGAGAGTCCTACAATGAGCAGTTCTTC. It is translated as CASSQDRVIAGESYNEQFF.

This chain links TRBV6-5 with TRBJ1-1; 8 nucleotides agree with TRBD1. The ends lost 3 bases at V and 4 bases at J; junction bases unmatched: 7. CDR1 and CDR2 from the germline V gene are MNHEY and SVGAGI. This CDR3 region has 15 residues. DNA of the CDR3: TGTGCCAGCAGTTATCAGGACAGGGTCTCCACTGAAGCTTTCTTT. Translating it yields CASSYQDRVSTEAFF.

The chain has TRBV5-4 and TRBJ2-2, with D perhaps TRBD2 (5 bases). The CDR3 loop spans 16 amino acids. The germline V and J ends were trimmed by 3 bases and 5 bases, with 17 bases remaining between them. The germline V gene has CDR1 SGHNT and CDR2 YYREEE (reference sequence). The CDR3 DNA follows: TGTGCCAGCAGCTCCGCCGGGATACTCCTAACCGGGGAGCTGTTTTTT. Residues: CASSSAGILLTGELFF. Full variable domain (remainder filled in from reference TRBV5-4 and TRBJ2-2): ETGVTQSPTHLIKTRGQQVTLRCSSQSGHNTVSWYQQALGQGPQFIFQYYREEENGRGNFPPRFSGLQFPNYSSELNVNALELDDSALYLCASSSAGILLTGELFFGEGSRLTVL.

The chain uses TRBV29-1 and TRBJ2-1, with TRBD2 matching 11 bases. This CDR3 region has 14 residues. Trimming removed 4 bases from V and 6 bases from J; junction bases left unmatched: 5. The germline V gene encodes CDR1 SQVTM and CDR2 ANQGSEA. The CDR3 bases are TGCAGCGTTGCTGGACTAGCGGGCACCAATGAGCAGTTCTTC. This sequence encodes CSVAGLAGTNEQFF.

The chain employs TRBV28 and TRBJ1-1; possible D gene TRBD1, 5 bases. This CDR3 spans 14 amino acids. The V end was cut by 3 bases, the J end by 3 bases, with 11 bases between. Per germline, CDR1 MDHEN and CDR2 SYDVKM. The CDR3 is CASSLPQGYTEAFF. As DNA, the CDR3 is TGTGCCAGCAGTTTGCCGCAGGGATACACTGAAGCTTTCTTT.

This sequence joins TRBV13 and TRBJ2-7, with TRBD1 as a possible D gene (5 bases). This CDR3 has 14 amino acids. The germline CDR1 and CDR2 sequences are PRHDT and FYEKMQ (reference sequence). With 7 bases removed from V and 5 bases from J, the gap between germline ends came to 18 bases. CDR3 loop: CASTLGLVDHEQYF. The CDR3 DNA sequence: TGTGCCAGCACCCTGGGGCTAGTTGATCACGAGCAGTACTTC.

This CDR3 is CASSKTGPMNTEAFF. CDR3 sequence (DNA): TGTGCCAGCAGTAAGACAGGCCCTATGAACACTGAAGCTTTCTTT. The J gene is TRBJ1-1, the V gene TRBV6-5, with D tentatively TRBD1 (6 bases). V lost 5 bases and J lost 0, with 13 bases in between. The length of the CDR3 is 15 residues. Per the germline V gene, CDR1 is MNHEY and CDR2 is SVGAGI.

This clone has just one count. CDR3 region: CASSSHGGQTQYF. CDR3 bases: TGTGCCAGCAGCTCACACGGGGGACAGACCCAGTACTTC. V gene TRBV25-1 combines with J gene TRBJ2-5, with D perhaps TRBD2 (6 bases). CDR3 length equals 13 residues. Germline loops: CDR1 MGHDK, CDR2 SYGVNS. The V end lost 6 bases, the J end lost 6 bases, and 14 bases lay between the germline ends.

The rearrangement uses TRBV19 and TRBJ2-7, with a possible D match to TRBD2 (6 bases). V lost 7 bases to trimming and J lost 0 bases, with 10 bases between them. From germline, CDR1 is LNHDA and CDR2 SQIVND (reference sequence). The CDR3 is 13 amino acids. The CDR3 reads CASKGGTSYEQYF. The CDR3 DNA reads as TGTGCCAGTAAAGGCGGGACCTCCTACGAGCAGTACTTC.

The chain uses TRBV27 and TRBJ2-3, with D possibly matching TRBD1 (6 bases). Germline V gives CDR1 MNHEY, CDR2 SMNVEV (reference sequence). The V end lost 1 base, the J end lost 2 bases, and 16 bases lay between the germline ends. This CDR3 is built from 17 residues. The CDR3 bases are TGTGCCAGCAGTTTATTTAGTGACAGGAGATCCACAGATACGCAGTATTTT. Its translation: CASSLFSDRRSTDTQYF.

Turning to this clone: The germline gene is not matched at one end of the junction; a read error may be the cause. The rearrangement joins TRBV5-3 to TRBJ2-7; 12 bases align to TRBD2. TRBV5-3 is given ORF status, its function remaining uncertain. The CDR3 sequence is 15 residues long. In DNA, the CDR3 is TGTGCCAGCAGCTTCCTAGCGGGAGGGCAATACGAGCAGTACTTC. Encoded protein: CASSFLAGGQYEQYF.

The chain recombines TRBV4-3 with TRBJ2-7, with TRBD2 matching over 13 bases. CDR3 size: 17 residues. Germline V lookup: CDR1 LGHNA, CDR2 YSLEER. V shed 1 base, J shed 4 bases, and the junction held 7 bases outside the gene matches. The CDR3 DNA reads as TGCGCCAGCAGCCAAGCGGAGGGACTAGCGGGACGGTACGAGCAGTACTTC. Protein product: CASSQAEGLAGRYEQYF.

The chain combines TRBV10-3 with TRBJ2-6; tentative D call: TRBD2 (5 bases). Germline V lookup: CDR1 ENHRY, CDR2 SYGVKD. The V end was cut by 4 bases, the J end by 0 bases, with 10 bases between. This CDR3 is 16 amino acids long. CDR3 DNA sequence: TGTGCCATCAGTGTTCGGGGAAGCTCTGGGGCCAACGTCCTGACTTTC. It codes for CAISVRGSSGANVLTF.